Listed below are T cell receptor beta chains from one sample, sequenced in a study of T cells in Graves' hyperthyroidism and ophthalmopathy. One entry per CDR3 protein results from TCRdb running MiXCR on the multiplex PCR reads. The sample consists of 400,000 to 500,000 distinct CDR3 sequences, roughly an eighth of them appearing once. The sequenced sample was blood. These receptors were collected from a woman younger than 30 with Graves' hyperthyroidism. CDR3s include the opening cysteine and the closing phenylalanine or tryptophan. The D gene is left open where the match is weak. Clone size, where shown, is once, few, many, or a class for clones that have expanded.

CDR3aa	CDR3nt	d_gene	abundance	j_gene	v_gene
CASSVSVTGETQYF	TGTGCCAGCAGCGTATCGGTCACTGGAGAGACCCAGTACTTC	NA	NA	TRBJ2-5	TRBV9
CASSQDRNLSPYGYTF	TGCGCCAGCAGCCAAGATCGTAATCTCTCTCCCTATGGCTACACCTTC	NA	few	TRBJ1-2	TRBV4-3
CASSLTGLFVNEQFF	TGTGCCAGCAGTCTGACAGGGTTGTTTGTCAATGAGCAGTTCTTC	TRBD1	many	TRBJ2-1	TRBV12-3/TRBV12-4
CGARDMAPSSYNSPLHF	TGCGGTGCTAGAGATATGGCACCTAGCTCCTATAATTCACCCCTCCACTTT	NA	NA	TRBJ1-6	TRBV20-1
CASSPGQGYEQFF	TGTGCCAGCAGCCCCGGACAGGGATATGAGCAGTTCTTC	TRBD1	many	TRBJ2-1	TRBV27
CASSGLTEAFF	TGTGCCAGCAGTGGACTAACTGAAGCTTTCTTT	NA	many	TRBJ1-1	TRBV2
CASSPTGGAWETQYF	TGTGCCAGCAGTCCCACAGGGGGCGCTTGGGAGACCCAGTACTTC	TRBD1	many	TRBJ2-5	TRBV28
CASSPGTSGSGELFF	TGTGCCAGCAGCCCTGGGACTAGCGGGAGCGGGGAGCTGTTTTTT	TRBD2	many	TRBJ2-2	TRBV11-2
CASSSPSTAKNIQYF	TGTGCCAGCAGCTCCCCATCCACTGCCAAAAACATTCAGTACTTC	NA	many	TRBJ2-4	TRBV7-9
CASNTGTGDAGELFF	TGTGCCAGCAATACCGGGACAGGGGACGCCGGGGAGCTGTTTTTT	TRBD1	few	TRBJ2-2	TRBV6-1
CASSFGGGRATDTQYF	TGCGCCAGCAGCTTTGGGGGAGGGAGGGCCACAGATACGCAGTATTTT	TRBD2	NA	TRBJ2-3	TRBV5-1
CASSLSLGQGYGYTF	TGTGCCAGCAGTTTATCCCTCGGACAGGGCTATGGCTACACCTTC	TRBD1	once	TRBJ1-2	TRBV27
CASSYSTAEPSYNEQFF	TGTGCCAGCAGTTACTCAACAGCGGAACCCTCCTACAATGAGCAGTTCTTC	NA	NA	TRBJ2-1	TRBV6-6
CASSQVSGYGYTF	TGCGCCAGCAGCCAAGTATCCGGATATGGCTACACCTTC	NA	few	TRBJ1-2	TRBV4-3
CSVVGLPGDEQYF	TGCAGCGTTGTAGGCCTCCCCGGCGACGAGCAGTACTTC	NA	NA	TRBJ2-7	TRBV29-1
CASSARTGGDGYGYTF	TGTGCCAGCAGTGCCAGGACAGGGGGCGACGGCTATGGCTACACCTTC	TRBD1	many	TRBJ1-2	TRBV12-3/TRBV12-4
CASSVTGSPEAFF	TGTGCCAGCAGTGTGACCGGGAGCCCTGAAGCTTTCTTT	NA	NA	TRBJ1-1	TRBV6-4
CSVRKVSDEQFF	TGCAGCGTTCGGAAAGTTTCCGATGAGCAGTTCTTC	NA	few	TRBJ2-1	TRBV29-1
CASRTSGRATHVETQYF	TGTGCCAGCAGGACTAGCGGGAGGGCCACCCACGTGGAGACCCAGTACTTC	TRBD2	NA	TRBJ2-5	TRBV28
CASSSGLFYEQYF	TGTGCCAGCAGCTCGGGACTGTTCTACGAGCAGTACTTC	NA	many	TRBJ2-7	TRBV5-6
CASSWTGTVGREQFF	TGTGCCAGCAGTTGGACAGGGACTGTGGGACGTGAGCAGTTCTTC	TRBD1	NA	TRBJ2-1	TRBV28
CASSRSLASSYEQYF	TGTGCCAGCAGCCGCTCGCTAGCTTCGTCCTACGAGCAGTACTTC	NA	few	TRBJ2-7	TRBV14
CASSPIAPGNTIYF	TGTGCCAGCAGTCCGATCGCTCCTGGAAACACCATATATTTT	NA	NA	TRBJ1-3	TRBV27